This T cell receptor (beta chain) stems from a study of identifying expanded T cells in peripheral blood. Healthy donors had no documented immune events, such as infections, while sampled. Findings of the study overall: Variance in clone template counts between roughly 2-week samples significantly increased with total template count across all healthy donors. About 1.2 clones differed between technical replicates, versus approximately 16 and 19 over time.

Concerning this clone: Its antigen is unidentified.

Profiled with immunoSEQ multiplex PCR; TCRdb holds only in-frame clones, not every one. This sample carries approximately 81,000 clones, over 80% of them seen once, and the ten largest clones take 15% to 20%. This sequence originates from a person between 18 and 70 years old in good health. Sequencing was performed on blood.

The DNA for the CDR3 is TGTGCCAGCAGCTCCTTGAGACTAGCGGGAGCTAGCACAGATACGCAGTATTTT. Protein sequence: CASSSLRLAGASTDTQYF. This sequence joins TRBV7-8 and TRBJ2-3; 12 nucleotides agree with TRBD2. The CDR3 sequence is 18 residues long. V dropped 4 bases and J dropped 0; count of bases not matched to a gene: 8. Per germline, CDR1 SGHVS and CDR2 FQNEAQ.